This T cell receptor (beta chain) was captured by sequencing in a study of blood T cell repertoires in COVID-19. Study-wide context: The study drew acute and convalescent COVID-19 samples from the United States, Italy and Spain. T cells, B-cell-depleted T cells, or PBMCs provided the cDNA or gDNA that served as material.

The Seattle patients, enrolled during active infection, were followed longitudinally. The CDR3 extends over 13 amino acids. Germline V gives CDR1 MDHEN, CDR2 SYDVKM. The V and J ends lost 7 bases and 2 bases respectively, with 11 bases between them. In the original processing: Estimation of nucleated cell counts relied on the amplification of reference gene primers. This table comes from immunoSEQ multiplex PCR, and its TCRdb copy is limited to in-frame clones, with some not included. That table is the source of V, J and clone size, and D and trimming were worked out from the DNA. The sample comprises roughly 260,000 clones, 88% of which are singletons, and roughly 12% rests with the top ten.

Sequencing input: peripheral blood. V and J are TRBV28 and TRBJ1-1; TRBD1 is a possible D gene (5 bases). This TCR was sampled from a woman aged 25-40 years with COVID-19, enrolled during active disease. The CDR3 sequence is CASTRTLNTEAFF. The CDR3 nucleotides are TGTGCCAGCACCCGGACACTCAACACTGAAGCTTTCTTT.